A single sample gave rise to the 18 T cell receptor beta chains below, sequenced in a study of cytotoxic CD8 clonotypes in ibrutinib-treated CLL. Sequenced by immunoSEQ multiplex PCR; TCRdb stores in-frame clones only, minus some. The data contain nearly 15,000 clones, 55% to 70% of them singletons. The sample in question was PBMCs, obtained before ibrutinib treatment. The receptor set was obtained from a human donor with chronic lymphocytic leukemia.

This clone has just a few counts. The V call is TRBV5-1, the J call TRBJ2-1; no clear D gene. Trimming pared 1 base from V and 7 bases from J, leaving 3 bases between. The CDR3 runs to 11 residues. Germline V gene sequence: CDR1 SGHRS, CDR2 YFSETQ. CDR3 protein: CASSLLNEQFF. As DNA, the CDR3 is TGCGCCAGCAGCTTGTTGAATGAGCAGTTCTTC.

The J gene is TRBJ2-1, the V gene TRBV15; TRBD2 might be the D (6 bases). The ends were cut back, 3 bases at V and 10 bases at J, with 22 bases in the middle. CDR1 is LNHNV and CDR2 is YYDKDF in the germline V gene (reference sequence). There are 16 residues in the CDR3. The CDR3 loop reads CATSSPGGTRPSEQFF. CDR3 nucleotides: TGTGCCACCAGCAGCCCCGGCGGGACCAGGCCCTCAGAGCAGTTCTTC.

This clone is judged medium-sized. V and J are TRBV28 and TRBJ1-2; the match to TRBD1 covers 8 bases. There are 15 residues in the CDR3. V lost 4 bases to trimming and J lost 7 bases; unmatched junction nucleotides: 11. Germline CDR1 is MDHEN and CDR2 is SYDVKM. The CDR3 here is CASSYIGQGSSGYTF. DNA of the CDR3: TGTGCCAGCAGTTATATCGGACAGGGTTCTAGTGGCTACACCTTC.

V and J are TRBV28 and TRBJ2-7, with D perhaps matching TRBD2 (6 bases). V was clipped by 4 bases and J by 4 bases, with 17 bases between them. The CDR3 spans 15 residues. Germline V CDR1 and CDR2: MDHEN, SYDVKM. The CDR3 loop reads CASSSIPGLIYEQYV. The CDR3 DNA is TGTGCCAGCAGTTCGATACCGGGACTGATATACGAGCAGTACGTC.

In this sample, this clone is medium-sized. The genes are TRBV5-6 and TRBJ1-1; D is ambiguous. Trimming pared 3 bases from V and 0 bases from J, leaving 6 bases between. Per germline, CDR1 SGHDT and CDR2 YYEEEE. The length of the CDR3 is 13 residues. The CDR3 protein is CASSWTLNTEAFF. The CDR3 DNA is TGTGCCAGCAGCTGGACGCTGAACACTGAAGCTTTCTTT.

This sequence joins TRBV7-9 and TRBJ2-5, with D tentatively TRBD1 or TRBD2 (6 bases each). CDR3 length: 18 residues. Per the germline V gene, CDR1 is SEHNR and CDR2 is FQNEAQ (reference sequence). The V end was cut by 1 base, the J end by 5 bases, with 23 bases between. CDR3 sequence reads: CASSLELSGLGGWETQYF. The CDR3 DNA reads as TGTGCCAGCAGCTTAGAACTCTCGGGTCTCGGGGGCTGGGAGACCCAGTACTTC.

V is TRBV6-1 and J is TRBJ1-2, with no clear D. The germline CDR1 and CDR2 sequences are MNHNS and SASEGT. The V end lost 0 bases, the J end lost 4 bases, and 9 bases lay between the germline ends. This CDR3 is built from 14 residues. This CDR3 reads CASSEAPTGYGYTF. The CDR3 nucleotides read TGTGCCAGCAGTGAAGCCCCCACGGGCTATGGCTACACCTTC.

In this sample, this clone turned up once. J is TRBJ2-5 and V is TRBV18; 7 nucleotides align to TRBD1. Germline trimming cut 3 bases from V and 4 bases from J; bases unmatched to any gene: 8. CDR3 length equals 15 residues. The germline gives CDR1 KGHSH, CDR2 LQKENI. CDR3 sequence reads: CASSPTGTSRETQYF. The CDR3 bases are TGTGCCAGCTCACCGACAGGGACAAGCCGAGAGACCCAGTACTTC.

This chain joins TRBV19 and TRBJ1-4; D call uncertain. Germline values: CDR1 LNHDA, CDR2 SQIVND (reference sequence). The CDR3 consists of 12 residues. The germline V and J ends were trimmed by 5 bases and 7 bases, with 8 bases remaining between them. CDR3 loop: CASSEDLEKLFF. CDR3 nucleotide sequence: TGTGCCAGTAGTGAAGACCTTGAAAAACTGTTTTTT.

This rearrangement joins TRBV6-5 to TRBJ2-3; the D is unclear. The V gene lost 3 bases and the J gene lost 2 bases, with 9 bases spanning the gap. This CDR3 is built from 14 residues. In germline, CDR1 is MNHEY, CDR2 SVGAGI. CDR3 amino acids: CASSYFEATDTQYF. DNA of the CDR3: TGTGCCAGCAGTTATTTTGAAGCCACAGATACGCAGTATTTT.

This clone showed up just a few times. This sequence joins TRBV2 and TRBJ2-3, with D perhaps TRBD2 (5 bases). The V end was cut by 8 bases, the J end by 0 bases, with 9 bases between. The CDR3 has 13 amino acids. Germline V gene data show CDR1 as SNHLY and CDR2 as FYNNEI. The CDR3 coding sequence is TGTGCCAGCCCAGCGGTGAGCACAGATACGCAGTATTTT. It yields the protein CASPAVSTDTQYF.

This sequence joins TRBV15 and TRBJ2-1, with 9 positions matching TRBD2. CDR1 LNHNV and CDR2 YYDKDF come from the germline V gene (reference sequence). The V segment lost 5 bases and the J segment 0 bases; nucleotides outside the gene matches: 8. The CDR3 contains 17 residues. CDR3 bases: TGTGCCACCAGCCCCCGCGGGGGGGCGGGCTCCTACAATGAGCAGTTCTTC. This gives the protein CATSPRGGAGSYNEQFF.

This clone has more than one count but fewer than ten. The chain links TRBV7-2 to TRBJ2-7, with a possible D match to TRBD1 (5 bases). Trimming pared 5 bases from V and 0 bases from J, leaving 17 bases between. Germline values: CDR1 SGHTA, CDR2 FQGNSA. There are 16 residues in the CDR3. The CDR3 DNA reads as TGTGCCAGCAGCCCCTTCCCCAGGGTCGCCTCCTACGAGCAGTACTTC. Its protein is CASSPFPRVASYEQYF.

V gene TRBV15 combines with J gene TRBJ1-2; no clear D. Germline V gives CDR1 LNHNV, CDR2 YYDKDF (reference sequence). Trimming stripped 4 bases from V and 4 bases from J, with 16 bases between. The CDR3 has 15 residues. The CDR3 loop reads CATSTSGRPGYGYTF. The CDR3 region has the DNA TGTGCCACCAGCACTTCTGGACGGCCAGGCTATGGCTACACCTTC.

V gene TRBV5-1 combines with J gene TRBJ2-7, with 8 positions matching TRBD1. The V segment lost 3 bases and the J segment 6 bases; nucleotides outside the gene matches: 8. The germline V gene encodes CDR1 SGHRS and CDR2 YFSETQ. The CDR3 loop spans 14 amino acids. This CDR3 is CASSWDGDRPEQYF. The CDR3 nucleotides are TGCGCCAGCAGCTGGGATGGGGACAGGCCCGAGCAGTACTTC.

The count of this clone is one. The chain combines TRBV6-5 with TRBJ2-6; D is possibly TRBD2 (5 bases). The CDR3 sequence is 16 residues long. Per the germline V gene, CDR1 is MNHEY and CDR2 is SVGAGI. Between the trimmed V and J ends, which lost 2 bases and 2 bases, there was a span of 10 bases. The CDR3 bases are TGTGCCAGCAGTTACCGAGCGGTGACTGGGGCCAACGTCCTGACTTTC. Its protein product is CASSYRAVTGANVLTF.

The chain recombines TRBV5-6 with TRBJ2-1; D is tentatively TRBD1 or TRBD2 (5 bases each). The length of the CDR3 is 16 residues. The V gene's germline CDR1 is SGHDT and CDR2 YYEEEE. Trimming removed 0 bases at V and 6 bases at J, with 16 bases between. CDR3 loop: CASSLALWDRRNEQFF. DNA for the CDR3: TGTGCCAGCAGCTTGGCTCTCTGGGACCGACGCAATGAGCAGTTCTTC.

A word on this clone: One junction end does not reproduce the germline sequence, and a read error may be involved. V is TRBV7-9 and J is TRBJ2-1, with 7 bases fitting TRBD1. The CDR3 spans 14 residues. CDR1 SEHNR and CDR2 FQNEAQ come from the germline V gene (reference sequence). The CDR3 sequence: CASSFKPGETGFVF. CDR3 sequence (DNA): TGTGCCAGCAGCTTCAAACCCGGTGAGACAGGGTTTGTCTTC. Using reference TRBV7-9 and TRBJ2-1 for the parts outside the CDR3, the full variable domain is DTGVSQNPRHKITKRGQNVTFRCDPISEHNRLYWYRQTLGQGPEFLTYFQNEAQLEKSRLLSDRFSAERPKGSFSTLEIQRTEQGDSAMYLCASSFKPGETGFVFGPGTRLTVL.